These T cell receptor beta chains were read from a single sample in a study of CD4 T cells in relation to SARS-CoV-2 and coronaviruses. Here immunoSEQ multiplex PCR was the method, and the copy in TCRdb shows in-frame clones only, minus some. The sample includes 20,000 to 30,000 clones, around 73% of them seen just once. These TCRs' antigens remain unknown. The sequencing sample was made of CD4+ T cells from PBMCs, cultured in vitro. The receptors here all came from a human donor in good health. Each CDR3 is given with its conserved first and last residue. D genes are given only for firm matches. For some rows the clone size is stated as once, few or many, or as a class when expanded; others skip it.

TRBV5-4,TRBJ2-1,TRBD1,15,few,TGTGCCAGCAGCTACGGGACAGGGAACTACAATGAGCAGTTCTTC,CASSYGTGNYNEQFF
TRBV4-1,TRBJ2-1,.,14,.,TGCGCCAGCAGCCAATCCACAGGACGGGATGAGCAGTTCTTC,CASSQSTGRDEQFF
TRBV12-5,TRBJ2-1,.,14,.,TGTGCTAGTGGTTTACTAACCGCTGGAGGGAACGAGTTCTTC,CASGLLTAGGNEFF
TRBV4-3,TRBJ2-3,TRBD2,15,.,TGCGCCAGCAGCGAGGACAAGCGGGGCGCGGATACGCAGTATTTT,CASSEDKRGADTQYF
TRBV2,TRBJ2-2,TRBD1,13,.,TGTGCCAGCAGTGGACAGGGGGCTGGGGAGCTGTTTTTT,CASSGQGAGELFF
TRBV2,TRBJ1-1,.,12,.,TGTGCCAGCACCCTATGGGCAGGGGAAGCTTTCTTT,CASTLWAGEAFF
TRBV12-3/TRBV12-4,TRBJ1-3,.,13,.,TGTGCCAGCACCGGAGGCTCTGGAAACACCATATATTTT,CASTGGSGNTIYF
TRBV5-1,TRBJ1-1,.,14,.,TGCGCCAGCAGCTTGCCGGATGTAGGGACTGAAGCTTTCTTT,CASSLPDVGTEAFF
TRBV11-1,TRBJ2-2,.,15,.,TGTGCCAGCAGCTTAGCTGGTCCTCTTACCGGGGAGCTGTTTTTT,CASSLAGPLTGELFF
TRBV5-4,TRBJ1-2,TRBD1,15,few,TGTGCCAGCAGCGTTTCAAAGGACAGGGGGCATGGCTACACCTTC,CASSVSKDRGHGYTF
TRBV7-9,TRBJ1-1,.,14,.,TGTGCCAGCAGCTTAGAGGGAGGGGTGGGTGAAGCTTTCTTT,CASSLEGGVGEAFF
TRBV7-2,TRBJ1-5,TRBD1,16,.,TGTGCCAGCAGCTTAGGGGACAGAATTTTCCCTCAGCCCCAGCATTTT,CASSLGDRIFPQPQHF
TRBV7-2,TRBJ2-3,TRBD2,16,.,TGTGCCAGCAGCCTACTAGCGGACCCTAGCACAGATACGCAGTATTTT,CASSLLADPSTDTQYF
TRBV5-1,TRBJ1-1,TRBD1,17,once,TGCGCCAGCAGCCTCCGAGGACAGGGGGCTGGGAACACTGAAGCTTTCTTT,CASSLRGQGAGNTEAFF
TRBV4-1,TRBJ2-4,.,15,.,TGCGCCAGCAGCCAAGATGCACAGGGTGGTTACATTCAGTACTTC,CASSQDAQGGYIQYF
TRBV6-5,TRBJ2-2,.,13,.,TGTGCCAGCAGTTACGCGGGGACCGGGGAGCTGTTTTTT,CASSYAGTGELFF
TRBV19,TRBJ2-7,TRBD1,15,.,TGTGCCAGTAGTCCTTCCCGGGACAGACTCTACGAGCAGTACTTC,CASSPSRDRLYEQYF
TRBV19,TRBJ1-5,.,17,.,TGTGCCAGTAGTCCAGGGATCACAGGAATACTAAATCAGCCCCAGCATTTT,CASSPGITGILNQPQHF
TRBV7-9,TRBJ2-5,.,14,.,TGTGCCAGCAGCCTCGGGGGCCCAAAAGAGACCCAGTACTTC,CASSLGGPKETQYF
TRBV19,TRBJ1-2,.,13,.,TGTGCCAGTAGTATCGTTACGGAGGGTGGCTACACCTTC,CASSIVTEGGYTF
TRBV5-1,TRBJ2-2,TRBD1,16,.,TGCGCCAGCAGCTTGGCAGGGGGATTGAACACCGGGGAGCTGTTTTTT,CASSLAGGLNTGELFF
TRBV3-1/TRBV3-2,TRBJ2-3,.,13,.,TGTGCCAGCAGCCTCCCCGCCACAGATACGCAGTATTTT,CASSLPATDTQYF
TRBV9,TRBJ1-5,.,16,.,TGTGCCAGCAGCCCAGGGAAGGCAAATAGCAATCAGCCCCAGCATTTT,CASSPGKANSNQPQHF
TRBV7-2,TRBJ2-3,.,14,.,TGTGCCAGCAGCTTAGTCCAGGGAGGCGACTCGCAGTATTTT,CASSLVQGGDSQYF
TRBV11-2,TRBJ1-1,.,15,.,TGTGCCAGCAGCTTCCCTGGGAAGGGTCCCACTGAAGCTTTCTTT,CASSFPGKGPTEAFF
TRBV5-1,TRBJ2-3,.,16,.,TGCGCCAGCAGCTTGAAGGCTAGCGGAGGGGGGGATACGCAGTATTTT,CASSLKASGGGDTQYF
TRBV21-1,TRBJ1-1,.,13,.,TGTGCCAGCACCAGGGGCAGGGCTCGGGAAGCTTTCTTT,CASTRGRAREAFF
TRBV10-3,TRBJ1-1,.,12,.,TGTGCCATCAGCCCCGGGGAGGGCACAGCTTTCTTT,CAISPGEGTAFF
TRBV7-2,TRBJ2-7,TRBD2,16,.,TGTGCCAGCAGCCCCTGGTCGGGGGGTAGCTCCTACGAGCAGTACTTC,CASSPWSGGSSYEQYF
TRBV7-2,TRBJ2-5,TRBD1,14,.,TGTGCCAGCAGCTTCCAGGGGGCAGGGGAGACCCAGTACTTC,CASSFQGAGETQYF
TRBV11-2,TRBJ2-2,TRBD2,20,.,TGTGCCAGCAGCTTAGAAGGGCCCGGGGTAGCGGGAAAAACGGCCGGGGAGCTGTTTTTT,CASSLEGPGVAGKTAGELFF
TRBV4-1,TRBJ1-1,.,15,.,TGCGCCAGCAGCCAAGATGGGTGGGGGAACACTGAAGCTTTCTTT,CASSQDGWGNTEAFF
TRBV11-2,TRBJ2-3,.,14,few,TGTGCCAGCAGCCCCTTTTCGAGCACAGATACGCAGTATTTT,CASSPFSSTDTQYF